Included here is one TCR beta chain sequence, with context. The record originates from a study of CDR3 diversity in severe acne. Trimming removed 8 bases from V and 6 bases from J, with 22 bases in between. Germline CDR1 reads SEHNR; CDR2 reads FQNEAQ (reference sequence). This CDR3 has 15 residues. Each CDR3 protein gets one entry after TCRdb re-called the PCR reads with MiXCR. The data hold tens of thousands of distinct CDR3 sequences, with 51% observed a single time. Sequencing used blood. The V and J genes are TRBV7-9 and TRBJ1-1; D unresolved. This TCR was sampled from a male donor in good health, without acne. In DNA, the CDR3 is TGTGCCAGCGCCTTGGGGATTTATCCGGCCGCTGAAGCTTTCTTT. Its translation is CASALGIYPAAEAFF.